A selection of T cell receptor beta chains follows, all from one sample in a study of cytomegalovirus exposure and HLA in healthy donors. Some clones are missing from TCRdb's copy, which holds only in-frame ones; the method was immunoSEQ multiplex PCR. This sample has 100,000 to 150,000 clones, with about 10% found just once. Sequenced sample: PBMCs. These receptors came from a woman under 30 in good health and CMV-seropositive. The CDR3 runs from the conserved cysteine through the conserved F or W. Fields, in order: CDR3 DNA, CDR3 protein, V gene, D gene, J gene, clone size. D genes are given only for firm matches. Where a row states a size, it is once, few, many or the class of an expanded clone; other rows omit it.

CDR3 DNA: TGTGCCAGTAGTGGGACAGGGGGACATCAGCCCCAGCATTTT
CDR3 protein: CASSGTGGHQPQHF
V gene: TRBV19
D gene: TRBD1
J gene: TRBJ1-5
clone size: NA

CDR3 DNA: TGTGCCAGCAGTCCGGAGCTAGCGGGAGCAGAGACCCAGTACTTC
CDR3 protein: CASSPELAGAETQYF
V gene: TRBV2
D gene: TRBD2
J gene: TRBJ2-5
clone size: NA

CDR3 DNA: TGTGCCAGCAGCCAATGGCCCCAGCATTTT
CDR3 protein: CASSQWPQHF
V gene: TRBV7-3
D gene: NA
J gene: TRBJ1-5
clone size: few

CDR3 DNA: TGTGCCAGCAGTACTACCGGGACAGAGCAGTTCTTC
CDR3 protein: CASSTTGTEQFF
V gene: TRBV28
D gene: NA
J gene: TRBJ2-1
clone size: few

CDR3 DNA: TGTGCCAGCAGTCCCATTCCCCCCAATGAGCAGTTCTTC
CDR3 protein: CASSPIPPNEQFF
V gene: TRBV27
D gene: NA
J gene: TRBJ2-1
clone size: few

CDR3 DNA: TGTGCCAGCAGCGTATGGACAGGACCCACAGATACGCAGTATTTT
CDR3 protein: CASSVWTGPTDTQYF
V gene: TRBV9
D gene: TRBD1
J gene: TRBJ2-3
clone size: few

CDR3 DNA: TGTGCCAGCAGGGACCAGGGGGAGACCCAGTACTTC
CDR3 protein: CASRDQGETQYF
V gene: TRBV2
D gene: NA
J gene: TRBJ2-5
clone size: NA

CDR3 DNA: TGTGCCAGCAGGACGGGAGAGGCGACCGGGGAGCTGTTTTTT
CDR3 protein: CASRTGEATGELFF
V gene: TRBV7-9
D gene: NA
J gene: TRBJ2-2
clone size: NA

CDR3 DNA: TGCGCCAGCAGCCAAGGAGGACAGGGCTTATACGAGCAGTACTTC
CDR3 protein: CASSQGGQGLYEQYF
V gene: TRBV4-1
D gene: TRBD1
J gene: TRBJ2-7
clone size: NA

CDR3 DNA: TGCAGCGTACAGGACACCCTCCTCTCCACAGATACGCAGTATTTT
CDR3 protein: CSVQDTLLSTDTQYF
V gene: TRBV29-1
D gene: NA
J gene: TRBJ2-3
clone size: NA

CDR3 DNA: TGTGCCAGCAGCCCCCTAGCGGGAGGGGCCGCCGGGGAGCTGTTTTTT
CDR3 protein: CASSPLAGGAAGELFF
V gene: TRBV11-3
D gene: TRBD2
J gene: TRBJ2-2
clone size: NA

CDR3 DNA: TGTGCCAGCAGATCTTTAGTTAAGCCCCAGCATTTT
CDR3 protein: CASRSLVKPQHF
V gene: TRBV28
D gene: NA
J gene: TRBJ1-5
clone size: NA

CDR3 DNA: TGTGCCACCCGCTGGGGTACAGGCACCGGGGAGCTGTTTTTT
CDR3 protein: CATRWGTGTGELFF
V gene: TRBV6-1
D gene: NA
J gene: TRBJ2-2
clone size: NA

CDR3 DNA: TGTGCCAGCAGCAACCGGGACAGGATCACCGGGGAGCTGTTTTTT
CDR3 protein: CASSNRDRITGELFF
V gene: TRBV7-8
D gene: TRBD1
J gene: TRBJ2-2
clone size: few

CDR3 DNA: TGCGCCAGCAGCTCCGGACTAGCGGGAGGTCTTTTGTCCTACAATGAGCAGTTCTTC
CDR3 protein: CASSSGLAGGLLSYNEQFF
V gene: TRBV5-1
D gene: TRBD2
J gene: TRBJ2-1
clone size: NA

CDR3 DNA: TGTGCCAGCAGCTCGACCCGGAGCCGCCCCGTGGAGGAGCCCCAGCATTTT
CDR3 protein: CASSSTRSRPVEEPQHF
V gene: TRBV11-2
D gene: NA
J gene: TRBJ1-5
clone size: NA

CDR3 DNA: TGTGCTAGTGGTTTGGTTTGGCAGGGAGGCAACGAGCAGTACTTC
CDR3 protein: CASGLVWQGGNEQYF
V gene: TRBV12-5
D gene: NA
J gene: TRBJ2-7
clone size: few

CDR3 DNA: TGTGCCAGCAGTCGGGACACGCTATACGAGCAGTACTTC
CDR3 protein: CASSRDTLYEQYF
V gene: TRBV25-1
D gene: NA
J gene: TRBJ2-7
clone size: few

CDR3 DNA: TGTGCCAGCAGCTTGCGGACTCCAACGGTCTACGAGCAGTACTTC
CDR3 protein: CASSLRTPTVYEQYF
V gene: TRBV5-6
D gene: NA
J gene: TRBJ2-7
clone size: NA

CDR3 DNA: TGTGCCAGCGAGTTGGGGACACAACTACGAGAGACCCAGTACTTC
CDR3 protein: CASELGTQLRETQYF
V gene: TRBV6-1
D gene: NA
J gene: TRBJ2-5
clone size: NA

CDR3 DNA: TGTGCCAGCAAGGCGGGAGGCACCGGGGAGCTGTTTTTT
CDR3 protein: CASKAGGTGELFF
V gene: TRBV6-4
D gene: TRBD2
J gene: TRBJ2-2
clone size: few

CDR3 DNA: TGTGCCAGCAGCCCAGGGGCCGGTCAAGAGACCCAGTACTTC
CDR3 protein: CASSPGAGQETQYF
V gene: TRBV7-9
D gene: NA
J gene: TRBJ2-5
clone size: few

CDR3 DNA: TGTGCCAACCATAGCGGGAGAAGCACAGATACGCAGTATTTT
CDR3 protein: CANHSGRSTDTQYF
V gene: TRBV6-4
D gene: TRBD2
J gene: TRBJ2-3
clone size: NA

CDR3 DNA: TGTGCCAGCACCGTAGCGGGAGGAGGGGAGCAGTTCTTC
CDR3 protein: CASTVAGGGEQFF
V gene: TRBV6-5
D gene: TRBD2
J gene: TRBJ2-1
clone size: few

CDR3 DNA: TGCGCCAGCAGCCATACGACAGGGAACGATCAGCCCCAGCATTTT
CDR3 protein: CASSHTTGNDQPQHF
V gene: TRBV4-1
D gene: TRBD1
J gene: TRBJ1-5
clone size: NA

CDR3 DNA: TGTGCCCGAACTCGGGGACAGGGCTCTGAAGCTTTCTTT
CDR3 protein: CARTRGQGSEAFF
V gene: TRBV30
D gene: TRBD1
J gene: TRBJ1-1
clone size: NA

CDR3 DNA: TGTGCCAGCAGCCTCGACACCGATCAATCCCAGCATTTT
CDR3 protein: CASSLDTDQSQHF
V gene: TRBV5-4
D gene: NA
J gene: TRBJ1-5
clone size: few

CDR3 DNA: TGTGCCAGCAGCTGGCAGCAAGAGACCCAGTACTTC
CDR3 protein: CASSWQQETQYF
V gene: TRBV2
D gene: NA
J gene: TRBJ2-5
clone size: few

CDR3 DNA: TGTGCCTGGAGTGTGAGGCCGAACGAAAAACTGTTTTTT
CDR3 protein: CAWSVRPNEKLFF
V gene: TRBV30
D gene: NA
J gene: TRBJ1-4
clone size: few

CDR3 DNA: TGTGCCAGCAGCTGGGACAATCAACACTATGGCTACACCTTC
CDR3 protein: CASSWDNQHYGYTF
V gene: TRBV5-4
D gene: NA
J gene: TRBJ1-2
clone size: NA

CDR3 DNA: TGCGCCAGCAGCCAAGGGGAGGGGACTAGGCCGTACTTC
CDR3 protein: CASSQGEGTRPYF
V gene: TRBV4-1
D gene: TRBD2
J gene: TRBJ2-7
clone size: NA

CDR3 DNA: TGTGCCTGGAACCCCAACGGGCAGGGGTTAGCGGGCTACACCTTC
CDR3 protein: CAWNPNGQGLAGYTF
V gene: TRBV30
D gene: NA
J gene: TRBJ1-2
clone size: NA

CDR3 DNA: TGTGCCAGCAGCCCGGGGGACTACGAGCAGTACTTC
CDR3 protein: CASSPGDYEQYF
V gene: TRBV5-6
D gene: NA
J gene: TRBJ2-7
clone size: few

CDR3 DNA: TGTGCCAGCAGTGGACTAGCGGGTAACAATGAGCAGTTCTTC
CDR3 protein: CASSGLAGNNEQFF
V gene: TRBV6-4
D gene: TRBD2
J gene: TRBJ2-1
clone size: NA

CDR3 DNA: TGTGCCAGCAGCCCACCGGGAGGGGTGAACACTGAAGCTTTCTTT
CDR3 protein: CASSPPGGVNTEAFF
V gene: TRBV11-3
D gene: NA
J gene: TRBJ1-1
clone size: NA

CDR3 DNA: TGTGCCAGCAGTGCCAGGGCCATAAGAACTGAAGCTTTCTTT
CDR3 protein: CASSARAIRTEAFF
V gene: TRBV6-1
D gene: NA
J gene: TRBJ1-1
clone size: NA

CDR3 DNA: TGCGCCAGCAGCTTGGGGCTAACCGGGACAGTTTTGCATTTT
CDR3 protein: CASSLGLTGTVLHF
V gene: TRBV5-1
D gene: TRBD1
J gene: TRBJ1-5
clone size: few

CDR3 DNA: TGTGCCAGCTCACCCGTGGGGCAGGGTGATTACGAGCAGTACTTC
CDR3 protein: CASSPVGQGDYEQYF
V gene: TRBV18
D gene: NA
J gene: TRBJ2-7
clone size: NA

CDR3 DNA: TGTGCCAGCAGTTCTGAGGGAGGAGGTCTAGGTCAGCCCCAGCATTTT
CDR3 protein: CASSSEGGGLGQPQHF
V gene: TRBV27
D gene: NA
J gene: TRBJ1-5
clone size: few

CDR3 DNA: TGTGCCAGCAGTGAATATGTAGCTTTCTTT
CDR3 protein: CASSEYVAFF
V gene: TRBV2
D gene: NA
J gene: TRBJ1-1
clone size: NA

CDR3 DNA: TGTGCCAGCAGTTTATTCACCCCCGACAGTCCCCACGAGCAGTACTTC
CDR3 protein: CASSLFTPDSPHEQYF
V gene: TRBV27
D gene: NA
J gene: TRBJ2-7
clone size: few

CDR3 DNA: TGTGCCAGCAGCCAAGACTCGGGAGGGACGAACACCGGGGAGCTGTTTTTT
CDR3 protein: CASSQDSGGTNTGELFF
V gene: TRBV4-2
D gene: TRBD2
J gene: TRBJ2-2
clone size: NA

CDR3 DNA: TGTGCCAGCAGCCAAGCCGGGAGGGATGGCTCACCCCTCCACTTT
CDR3 protein: CASSQAGRDGSPLHF
V gene: TRBV4-2
D gene: NA
J gene: TRBJ1-6
clone size: NA

CDR3 DNA: TGTGCCAGCAGTGTAAGTCTGCTTTACTCCTCTGAGCAGTTCTTC
CDR3 protein: CASSVSLLYSSEQFF
V gene: TRBV6-1
D gene: NA
J gene: TRBJ2-1
clone size: NA

CDR3 DNA: TGTGCCAGCAGCGTTGACTCCTCACAGGGACCGCTTGTTGAGCAGTACTTC
CDR3 protein: CASSVDSSQGPLVEQYF
V gene: TRBV7-2
D gene: NA
J gene: TRBJ2-7
clone size: few

CDR3 DNA: TGTGCCAGCAGTGCTTTGGTGAGCACCGGGGAGCTGTTTTTT
CDR3 protein: CASSALVSTGELFF
V gene: TRBV2
D gene: NA
J gene: TRBJ2-2
clone size: NA